The rows below give T cell receptor beta chains drawn from one sample of a study of regulatory T cells in long-lasting Graves disease. TCRdb fed the multiplex PCR reads into MiXCR, producing one record per CDR3 protein. Of about 620,000 distinct CDR3 sequences listed, roughly 15% are singletons. Separately, the same data were catalogued under a study of T cells in Graves' hyperthyroidism and ophthalmopathy.

The sequenced sample was peripheral blood mononuclear cells (PBMCs), obtained at new diagnosis, from a patient treated with antithyroid drugs. The source of these receptors is a woman between 25 and 40 years old with Graves disease. The CDR3 runs from the conserved cysteine through the conserved F or W. The D gene is left open where the match is weak. The listing skips clone size in some rows; elsewhere it reads once, few, many or a size class.

V	size	J	D	CDR3	DNA
TRBV5-1	-	TRBJ1-1	TRBD1	CASSLGAGQYTEAFF	TGCGCCAGCAGCTTGGGTGCGGGACAGTACACTGAAGCTTTCTTT
TRBV4-1	-	TRBJ2-1	-	CASSQSYAGSYNEQFF	TGCGCCAGCAGCCAATCGTATGCTGGATCCTACAATGAGCAGTTCTTC
TRBV20-1	many	TRBJ1-1	-	CRATRGFEAFF	TGCAGGGCGACCCGCGGGTTTGAAGCTTTCTTT
TRBV19	few	TRBJ2-1	TRBD2	CASSQTSGRTYNEQFF	TGTGCCAGTAGTCAAACTAGCGGGAGAACCTACAATGAGCAGTTCTTC
TRBV28	many	TRBJ1-2	TRBD1	CASSLPGQGGNGYTF	TGTGCCAGCAGTCTTCCGGGACAGGGAGGCAATGGCTACACCTTC
TRBV28	many	TRBJ2-7	-	CASRMDIQEQYF	TGTGCCAGCAGGATGGACATACAAGAGCAGTACTTC
TRBV29-1	many	TRBJ2-7	-	CSVDGGAGYEQYF	TGCAGCGTTGATGGGGGGGCTGGCTACGAGCAGTACTTC
TRBV5-1	few	TRBJ2-2	TRBD1	CASSRPPGGMRAGRNTGELFF	TGCGCCAGCAGCCGTCCCCCAGGGGGCATGAGAGCGGGCCGAAACACCGGGGAGCTGTTTTTT
TRBV6-2/TRBV6-3	many	TRBJ1-1	-	CASSSTAAAAFF	TGTGCCAGCAGTTCCACGGCCGCGGCTGCTTTCTTT
TRBV27	few	TRBJ1-4	-	CASSLSGRYNEKLFF	TGTGCCAGCAGTTTATCGGGGCGGTATAATGAAAAACTGTTTTTT
TRBV30	-	TRBJ1-2	-	CAWSPGAGYTF	TGTGCCTGGAGTCCGGGAGCGGGCTACACCTTC
TRBV30	-	TRBJ1-5	-	CAWSHGGSNQPQHF	TGTGCCTGGAGCCACGGGGGGAGCAATCAGCCCCAGCATTTT
TRBV6-1	many	TRBJ2-5	TRBD1	CASSDRTGLQETQYF	TGTGCCAGCAGTGACAGGACAGGGTTACAAGAGACCCAGTACTTC